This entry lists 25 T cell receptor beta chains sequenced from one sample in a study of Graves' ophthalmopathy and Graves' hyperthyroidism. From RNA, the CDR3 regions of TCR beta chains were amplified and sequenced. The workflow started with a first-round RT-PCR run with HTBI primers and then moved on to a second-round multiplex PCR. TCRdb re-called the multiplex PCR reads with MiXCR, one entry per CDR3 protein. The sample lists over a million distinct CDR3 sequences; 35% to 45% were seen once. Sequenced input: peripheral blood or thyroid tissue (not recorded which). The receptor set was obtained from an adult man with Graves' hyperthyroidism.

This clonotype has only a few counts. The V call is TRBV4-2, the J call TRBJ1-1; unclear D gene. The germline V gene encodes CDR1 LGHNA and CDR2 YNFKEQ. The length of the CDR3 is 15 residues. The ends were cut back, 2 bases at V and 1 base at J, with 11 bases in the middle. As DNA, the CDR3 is TGTGCCAGCAGCCAAACTGACTACCCGAACACTGAAGCTTTCTTT. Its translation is CASSQTDYPNTEAFF.

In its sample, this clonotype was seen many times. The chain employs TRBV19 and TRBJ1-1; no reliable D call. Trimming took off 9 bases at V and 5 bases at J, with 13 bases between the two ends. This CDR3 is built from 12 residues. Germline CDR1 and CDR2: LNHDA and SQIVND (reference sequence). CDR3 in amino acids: CASSERRTEAFF. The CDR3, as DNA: TGTGCCAGCAGTGAACGAAGGACTGAAGCTTTCTTT. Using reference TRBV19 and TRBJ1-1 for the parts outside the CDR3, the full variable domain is DGGITQSPKYLFRKEGQNVTLSCEQNLNHDAMYWYRQDPGQGLRLIYYSQIVNDFQKGDIAEGYSVSREKKESFPLTVTSAQKNPTAFYLCASSERRTEAFFGQGTRLTVV.

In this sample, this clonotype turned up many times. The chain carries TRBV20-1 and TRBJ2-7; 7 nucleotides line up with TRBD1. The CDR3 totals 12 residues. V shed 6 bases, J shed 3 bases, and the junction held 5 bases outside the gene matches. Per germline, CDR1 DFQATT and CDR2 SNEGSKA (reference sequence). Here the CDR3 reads CSALGQDYEQYF. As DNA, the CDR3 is TGCAGTGCCCTAGGACAGGACTACGAGCAGTACTTC.

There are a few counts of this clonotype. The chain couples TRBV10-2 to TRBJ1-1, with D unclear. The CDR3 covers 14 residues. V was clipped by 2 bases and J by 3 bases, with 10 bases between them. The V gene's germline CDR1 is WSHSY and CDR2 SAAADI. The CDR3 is CASSEDGVYTEAFF. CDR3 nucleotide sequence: TGCGCCAGCAGTGAGGACGGCGTATACACTGAAGCTTTCTTT.

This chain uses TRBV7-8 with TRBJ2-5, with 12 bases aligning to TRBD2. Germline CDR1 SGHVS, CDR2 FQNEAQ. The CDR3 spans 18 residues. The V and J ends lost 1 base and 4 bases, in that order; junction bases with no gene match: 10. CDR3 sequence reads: CASSLDLLMTSGGETQYF. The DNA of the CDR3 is TGTGCCAGCAGCTTAGACCTACTGATGACTAGCGGGGGAGAGACCCAGTACTTC.

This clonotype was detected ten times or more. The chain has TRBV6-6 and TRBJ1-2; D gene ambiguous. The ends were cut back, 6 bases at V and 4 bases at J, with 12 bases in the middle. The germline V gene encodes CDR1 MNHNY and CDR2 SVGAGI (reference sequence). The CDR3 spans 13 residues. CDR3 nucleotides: TGTGCCAGCAGCTCAGAAATCGGCTATGGCTACACCTTC. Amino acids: CASSSEIGYGYTF.

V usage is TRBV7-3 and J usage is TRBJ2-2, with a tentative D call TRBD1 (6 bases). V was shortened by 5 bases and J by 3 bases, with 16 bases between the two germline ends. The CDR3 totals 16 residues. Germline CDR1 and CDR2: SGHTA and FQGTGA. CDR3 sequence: CASSPAPGHDTGELFF. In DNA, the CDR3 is TGTGCCAGCAGCCCGGCACCGGGACACGACACCGGGGAGCTGTTTTTT.

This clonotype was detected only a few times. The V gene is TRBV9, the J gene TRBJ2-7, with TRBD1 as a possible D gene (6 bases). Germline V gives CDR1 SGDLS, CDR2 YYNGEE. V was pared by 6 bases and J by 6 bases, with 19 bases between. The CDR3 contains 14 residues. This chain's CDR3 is CASTPGSGASEQYF. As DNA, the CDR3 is TGTGCCAGCACCCCAGGGTCAGGGGCCAGCGAGCAGTACTTC.

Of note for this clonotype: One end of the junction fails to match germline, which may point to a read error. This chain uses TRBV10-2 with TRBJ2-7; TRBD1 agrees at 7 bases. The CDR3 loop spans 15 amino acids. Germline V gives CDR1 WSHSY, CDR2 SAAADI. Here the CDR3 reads CASSPVGTETYEQYF. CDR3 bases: TGTGCCAGCTCACCAGTAGGGACAGAGACCTACGAGCAGTACTTC.

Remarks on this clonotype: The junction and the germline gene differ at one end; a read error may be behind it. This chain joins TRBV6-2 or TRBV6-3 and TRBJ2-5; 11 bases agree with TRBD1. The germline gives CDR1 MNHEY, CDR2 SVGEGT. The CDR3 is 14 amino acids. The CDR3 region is CASSYRGTGGLPLF. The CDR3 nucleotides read TGTGCCAGCAGTTACCGAGGGACAGGGGGGCTGCCCCTCTTC.

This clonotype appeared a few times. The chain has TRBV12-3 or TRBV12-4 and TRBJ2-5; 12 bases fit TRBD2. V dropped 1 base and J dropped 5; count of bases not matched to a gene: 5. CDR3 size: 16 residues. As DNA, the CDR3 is TGTGCCAGCAGTTTAGAGTCTGGGACTAGCGGGGAGACCCAGTACTTC. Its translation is CASSLESGTSGETQYF.

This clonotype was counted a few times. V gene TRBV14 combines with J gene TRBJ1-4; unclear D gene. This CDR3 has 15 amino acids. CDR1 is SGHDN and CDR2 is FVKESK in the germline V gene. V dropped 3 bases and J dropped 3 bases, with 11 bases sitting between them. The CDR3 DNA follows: TGTGCCAGCAGCCAGATAAGGGAAGCTAATGAAAAACTGTTTTTT. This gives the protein CASSQIREANEKLFF. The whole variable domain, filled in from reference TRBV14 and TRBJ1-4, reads EAGVTQFPSHSVIEKGQTVTLRCDPISGHDNLYWYRRVMGKEIKFLLHFVKESKQDESGMPNNRFLAERTGGTYSTLKVQPAELEDSGVYFCASSQIREANEKLFFGSGTQLSVL.

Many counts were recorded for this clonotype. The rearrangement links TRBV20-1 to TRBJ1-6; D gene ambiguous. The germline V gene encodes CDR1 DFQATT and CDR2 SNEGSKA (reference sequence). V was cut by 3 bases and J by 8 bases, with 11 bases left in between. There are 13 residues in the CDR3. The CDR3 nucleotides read TGCAGTGCTAGGTTACCTGACTATTCACCCCTCCACTTT. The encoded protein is CSARLPDYSPLHF.

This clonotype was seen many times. CDR3 coding DNA: TGTGCCAGCAGCTTGGCCCAGGCCTATGGCTACACCTTC. Its translation is CASSLAQAYGYTF. The rearrangement uses TRBV5-5 and TRBJ1-2, with D unresolved. The CDR3 totals 13 residues. V lost 0 bases to trimming and J lost 4 bases, with 7 bases between them. Per the germline V gene, CDR1 is SGHKS and CDR2 is YYEKEE (reference sequence).

CDR3 amino acids: CASRKRSNQPQHF. The CDR3 region has the DNA TGTGCCAGCAGGAAGAGAAGCAATCAGCCCCAGCATTTT. The chain carries TRBV28 and TRBJ1-5, with D unclear. Germline V gene lookup returns CDR1 MDHEN and CDR2 SYDVKM. V was clipped by 6 bases and J by 1 base, with 7 bases between them. This CDR3 is 13 amino acids long.

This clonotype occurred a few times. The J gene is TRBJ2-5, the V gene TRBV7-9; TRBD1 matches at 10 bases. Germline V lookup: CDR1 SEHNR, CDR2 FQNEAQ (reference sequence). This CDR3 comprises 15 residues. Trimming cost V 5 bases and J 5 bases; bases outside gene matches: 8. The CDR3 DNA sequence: TGTGCCAGCAGCCATCAGGACAGGGGGGTCGAGACCCAGTACTTC. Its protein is CASSHQDRGVETQYF.

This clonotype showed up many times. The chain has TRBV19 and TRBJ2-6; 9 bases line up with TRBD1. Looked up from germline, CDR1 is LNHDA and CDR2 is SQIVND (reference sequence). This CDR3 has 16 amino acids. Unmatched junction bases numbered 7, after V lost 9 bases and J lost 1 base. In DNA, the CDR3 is TGTGCCAGCACGACAGGGGGAATATCTGGGGCCAACGTCCTGACTTTC. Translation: CASTTGGISGANVLTF.

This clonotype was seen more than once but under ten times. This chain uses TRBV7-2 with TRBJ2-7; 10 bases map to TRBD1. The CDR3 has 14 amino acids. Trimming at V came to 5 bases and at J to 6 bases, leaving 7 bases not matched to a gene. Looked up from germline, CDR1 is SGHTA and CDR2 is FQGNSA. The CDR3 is CASSPGQGSGEQYF. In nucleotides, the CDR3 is TGTGCCAGCAGCCCGGGACAGGGGTCCGGCGAGCAGTACTTC. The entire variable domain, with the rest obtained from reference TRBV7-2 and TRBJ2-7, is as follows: GAGVSQSPSNKVTEKGKDVELRCDPISGHTALYWYRQSLGQGLEFLIYFQGNSAPDKSGLPSDRFSAERTGGSVSTLTIQRTQQEDSAVYLCASSPGQGSGEQYFGPGTRLTVT.

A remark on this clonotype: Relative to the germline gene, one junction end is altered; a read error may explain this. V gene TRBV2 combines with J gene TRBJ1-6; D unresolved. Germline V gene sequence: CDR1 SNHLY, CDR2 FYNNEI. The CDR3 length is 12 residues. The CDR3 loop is CASSERHSPLHF. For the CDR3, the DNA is TGTGCCAGCAGTGAAAGGCATTCGCCCCTCCACTTT.

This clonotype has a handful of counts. For the CDR3, the DNA is TGTGCCAGCAGCATCCTAGCGGGAGGGCCAGCAGAGACCCAGTACTTC. This gives the protein CASSILAGGPAETQYF. J is TRBJ2-5 and V is TRBV5-8; the match to TRBD2 covers 12 bases. Looked up from germline, CDR1 is SGHTS and CDR2 is YDEGEE. Trimming took 4 bases from V and 4 from J; bases not matched to a gene: 8. The CDR3 has 16 residues.

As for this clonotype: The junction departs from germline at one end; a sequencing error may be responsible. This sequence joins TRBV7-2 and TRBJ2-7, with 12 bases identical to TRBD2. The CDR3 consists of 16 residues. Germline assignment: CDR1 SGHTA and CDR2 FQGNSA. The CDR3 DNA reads TGTGCCGGCAGCTACGGACTAGCGGGATTGTCCTACGAGCAGTACTTC. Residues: CAGSYGLAGLSYEQYF.

The CDR3 sequence: CASSPGQTLREKLFF. The DNA of the CDR3 is TGTGCCAGCAGCCCGGGACAGACGTTGAGGGAAAAACTGTTTTTT. V and J are TRBV6-5 and TRBJ1-4, with 7 bases lining up with TRBD1. From germline, CDR1 is MNHEY and CDR2 SVGAGI. This CDR3 is 15 amino acids long. Germline trimming cut 6 bases from V and 8 bases from J; bases unmatched to any gene: 12.

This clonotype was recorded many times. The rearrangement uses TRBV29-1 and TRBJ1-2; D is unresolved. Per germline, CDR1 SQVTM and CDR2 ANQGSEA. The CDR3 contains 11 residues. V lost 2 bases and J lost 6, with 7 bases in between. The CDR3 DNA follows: TGCAGCGTTGAATCTCAGGATGGCTACACCTTC. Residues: CSVESQDGYTF.

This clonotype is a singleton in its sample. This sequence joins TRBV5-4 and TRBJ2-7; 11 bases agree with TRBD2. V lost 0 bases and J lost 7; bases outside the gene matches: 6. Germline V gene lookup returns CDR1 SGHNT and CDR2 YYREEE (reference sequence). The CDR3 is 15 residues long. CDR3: CASSLVASGRPEQYF. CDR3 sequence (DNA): TGTGCCAGCAGCTTGGTGGCTAGCGGGAGGCCTGAGCAGTACTTC.

The CDR3 loop reads CASRQVGFGETQYF. Written as DNA, the CDR3 is TGTGCCAGCAGACAAGTGGGATTCGGAGAGACCCAGTACTTC. The rearrangement links TRBV5-4 to TRBJ2-5; D call uncertain. CDR1 is SGHNT, CDR2 YYREEE, per germline (reference sequence). The CDR3 consists of 14 residues. Trimming took 5 bases from V and 4 from J, leaving 15 bases between them. Variable domain in full (rest from reference TRBV5-4 and TRBJ2-5): ETGVTQSPTHLIKTRGQQVTLRCSSQSGHNTVSWYQQALGQGPQFIFQYYREEENGRGNFPPRFSGLQFPNYSSELNVNALELDDSALYLCASRQVGFGETQYFGPGTRLLVL.